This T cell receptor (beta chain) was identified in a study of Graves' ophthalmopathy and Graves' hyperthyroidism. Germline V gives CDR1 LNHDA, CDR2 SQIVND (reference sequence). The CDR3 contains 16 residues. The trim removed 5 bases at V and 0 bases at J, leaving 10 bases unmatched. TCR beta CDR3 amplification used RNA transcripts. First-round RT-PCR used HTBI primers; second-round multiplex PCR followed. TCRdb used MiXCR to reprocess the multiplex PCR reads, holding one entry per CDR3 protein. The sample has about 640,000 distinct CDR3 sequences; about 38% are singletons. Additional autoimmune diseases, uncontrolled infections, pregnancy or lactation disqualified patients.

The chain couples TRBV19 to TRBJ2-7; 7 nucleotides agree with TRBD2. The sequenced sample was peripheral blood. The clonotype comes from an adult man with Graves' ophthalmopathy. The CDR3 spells CASSPRGVQGSYEQYF. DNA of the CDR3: TGTGCCAGTAGTCCCCGGGGGGTCCAAGGCTCCTACGAGCAGTACTTC.